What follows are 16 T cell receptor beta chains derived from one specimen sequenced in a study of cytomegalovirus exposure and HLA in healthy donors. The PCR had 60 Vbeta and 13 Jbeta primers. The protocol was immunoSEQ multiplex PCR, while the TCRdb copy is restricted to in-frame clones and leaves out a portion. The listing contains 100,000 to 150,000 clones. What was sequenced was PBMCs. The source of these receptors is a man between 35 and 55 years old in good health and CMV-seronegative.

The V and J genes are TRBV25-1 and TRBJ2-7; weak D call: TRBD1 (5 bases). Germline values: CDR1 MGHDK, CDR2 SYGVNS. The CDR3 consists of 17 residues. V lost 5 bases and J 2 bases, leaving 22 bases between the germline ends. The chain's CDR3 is CASSREPPGQATYEQYF. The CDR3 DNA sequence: TGTGCCAGCAGTAGGGAACCGCCAGGGCAGGCGACCTACGAGCAGTACTTC.

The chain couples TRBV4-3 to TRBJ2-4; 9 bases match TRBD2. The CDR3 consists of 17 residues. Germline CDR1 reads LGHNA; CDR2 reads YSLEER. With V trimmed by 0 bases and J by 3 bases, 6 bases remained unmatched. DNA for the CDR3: TGCGCCAGCAGCCAAGATTTGGGACTAGCTATCAAAAACATTCAGTACTTC. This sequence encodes CASSQDLGLAIKNIQYF.

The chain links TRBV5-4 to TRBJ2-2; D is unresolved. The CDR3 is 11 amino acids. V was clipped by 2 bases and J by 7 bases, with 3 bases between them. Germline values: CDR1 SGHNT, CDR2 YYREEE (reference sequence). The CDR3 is CASSFNGELFF. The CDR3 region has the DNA TGTGCCAGCAGCTTCAACGGGGAGCTGTTTTTT.

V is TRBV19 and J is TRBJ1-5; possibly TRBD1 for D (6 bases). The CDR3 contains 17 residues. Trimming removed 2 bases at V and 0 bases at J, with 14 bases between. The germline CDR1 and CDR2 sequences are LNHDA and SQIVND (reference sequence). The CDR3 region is CASSIPGGTRSNQPQHF. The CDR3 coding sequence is TGTGCCAGTAGTATACCGGGTGGGACACGTAGCAATCAGCCCCAGCATTTT.

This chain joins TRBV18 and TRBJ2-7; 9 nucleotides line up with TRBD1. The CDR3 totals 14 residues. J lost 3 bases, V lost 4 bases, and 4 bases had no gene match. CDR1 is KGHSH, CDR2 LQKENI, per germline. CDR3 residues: CASSQGQGIYEQYF. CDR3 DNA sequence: TGTGCCAGCTCACAGGGACAGGGAATCTACGAGCAGTACTTC.

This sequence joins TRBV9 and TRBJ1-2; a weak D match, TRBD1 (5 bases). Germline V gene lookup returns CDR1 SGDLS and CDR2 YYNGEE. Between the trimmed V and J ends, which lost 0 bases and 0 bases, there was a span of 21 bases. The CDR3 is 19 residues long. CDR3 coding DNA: TGTGCCAGCAGCGTAGCCGGGGGTTTGACGGACTACGCTAACTATGGCTACACCTTC. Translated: CASSVAGGLTDYANYGYTF.

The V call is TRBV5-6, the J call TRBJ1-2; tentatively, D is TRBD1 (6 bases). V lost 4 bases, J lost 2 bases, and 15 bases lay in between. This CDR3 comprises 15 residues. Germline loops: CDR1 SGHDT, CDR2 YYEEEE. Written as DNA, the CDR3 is TGTGCCAGCAGCCCCGGCGGGGGGCAGAACTATGGCTACACCTTC. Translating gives CASSPGGGQNYGYTF. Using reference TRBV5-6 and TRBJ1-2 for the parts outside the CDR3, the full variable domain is DAGVTQSPTHLIKTRGQQVTLRCSPKSGHDTVSWYQQALGQGPQFIFQYYEEEERQRGNFPDRFSGHQFPNYSSELNVNALLLGDSALYLCASSPGGGQNYGYTFGSGTRLTVV.

The CDR3 bases are TGTGCCATCAGTGATTCGCTAGCGAGGGACGAGCAGTACTTC. This sequence encodes CAISDSLARDEQYF. The chain carries TRBV10-3 and TRBJ2-5, with a possible D match to TRBD2 (6 bases). TRBJ2-7 explains the end of the DNA better; the J call may be wrong. Germline V lookup: CDR1 ENHRY, CDR2 SYGVKD. This CDR3 has 14 residues.

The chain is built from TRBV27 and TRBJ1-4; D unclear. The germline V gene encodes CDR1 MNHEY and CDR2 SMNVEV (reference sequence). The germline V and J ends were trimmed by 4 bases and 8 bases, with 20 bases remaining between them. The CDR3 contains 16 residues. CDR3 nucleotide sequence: TGTGCCAGCAGTTCCTCCCCGGGCGGGGTTCGGGAAAAACTGTTTTTT. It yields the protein CASSSSPGGVREKLFF.

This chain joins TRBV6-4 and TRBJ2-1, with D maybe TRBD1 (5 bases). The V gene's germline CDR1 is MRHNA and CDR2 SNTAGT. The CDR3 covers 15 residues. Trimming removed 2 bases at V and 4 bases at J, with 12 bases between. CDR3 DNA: TGTGCCAGCAGTGACCCCCGTGACAGTTACAATGAGCAGTTCTTC. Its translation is CASSDPRDSYNEQFF.

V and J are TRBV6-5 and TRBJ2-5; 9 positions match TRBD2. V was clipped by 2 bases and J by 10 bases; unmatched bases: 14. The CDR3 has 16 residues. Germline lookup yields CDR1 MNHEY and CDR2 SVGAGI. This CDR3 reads CASSYNYPSGKGIQYF. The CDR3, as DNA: TGTGCCAGCAGTTACAATTACCCTAGCGGGAAAGGTATCCAGTACTTC.

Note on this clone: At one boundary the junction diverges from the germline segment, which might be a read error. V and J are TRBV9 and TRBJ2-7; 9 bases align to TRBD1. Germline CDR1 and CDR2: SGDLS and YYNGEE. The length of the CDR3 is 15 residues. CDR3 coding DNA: TGTGCCAGCAGCGTCAGCCCGGGACAGGGCTACGCGCAGTACTTC. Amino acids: CASSVSPGQGYAQYF.

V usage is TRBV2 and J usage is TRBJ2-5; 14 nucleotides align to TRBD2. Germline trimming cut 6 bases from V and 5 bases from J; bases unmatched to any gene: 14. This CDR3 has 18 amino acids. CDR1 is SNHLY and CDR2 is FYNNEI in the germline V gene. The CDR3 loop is CASSPFLTSGRARETQYF. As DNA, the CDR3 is TGTGCCAGCAGCCCTTTCCTGACTAGCGGGAGGGCGAGGGAGACCCAGTACTTC.

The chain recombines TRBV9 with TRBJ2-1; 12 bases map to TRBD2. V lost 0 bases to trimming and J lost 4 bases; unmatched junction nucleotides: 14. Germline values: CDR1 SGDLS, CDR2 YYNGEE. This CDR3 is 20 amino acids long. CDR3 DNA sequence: TGTGCCAGCAGCGTAGGAACTAGCGGGAGGTGGGTGGAGTTGTACAATGAGCAGTTCTTC. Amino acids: CASSVGTSGRWVELYNEQFF.

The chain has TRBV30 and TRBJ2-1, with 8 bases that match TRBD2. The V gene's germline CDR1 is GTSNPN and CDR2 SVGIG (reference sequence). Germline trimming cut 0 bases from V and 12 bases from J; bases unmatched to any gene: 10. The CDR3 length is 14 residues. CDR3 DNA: TGTGCCTGGAGTGTAATGGCGGGAGGTTTGGTGCAGTTCTTC. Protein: CAWSVMAGGLVQFF.

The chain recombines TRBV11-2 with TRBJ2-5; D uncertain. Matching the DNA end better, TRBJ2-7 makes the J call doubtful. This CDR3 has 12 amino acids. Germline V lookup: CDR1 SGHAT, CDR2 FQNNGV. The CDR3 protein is CASSLELYEQYF. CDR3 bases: TGTGCCAGCAGCTTAGAACTCTACGAGCAGTACTTC.